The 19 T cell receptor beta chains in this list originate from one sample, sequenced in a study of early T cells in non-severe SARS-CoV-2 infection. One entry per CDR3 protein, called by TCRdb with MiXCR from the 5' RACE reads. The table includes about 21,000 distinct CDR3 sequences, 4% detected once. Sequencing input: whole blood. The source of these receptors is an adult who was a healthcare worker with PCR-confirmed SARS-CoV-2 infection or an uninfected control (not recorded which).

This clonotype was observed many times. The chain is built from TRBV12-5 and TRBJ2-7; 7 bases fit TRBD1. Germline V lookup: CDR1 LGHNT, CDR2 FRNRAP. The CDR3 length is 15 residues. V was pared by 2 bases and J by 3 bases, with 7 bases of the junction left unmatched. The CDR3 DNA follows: TGTGCTAGTGGTTTGAGGGCAGGGGGTATCTACGAGCAGTACTTC. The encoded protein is CASGLRAGGIYEQYF.

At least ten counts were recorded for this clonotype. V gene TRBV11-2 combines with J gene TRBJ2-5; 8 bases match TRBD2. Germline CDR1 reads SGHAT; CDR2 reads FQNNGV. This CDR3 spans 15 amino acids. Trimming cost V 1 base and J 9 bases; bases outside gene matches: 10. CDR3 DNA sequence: TGTGCCAGCAGCTTAGTAGCGGGACTCCGATGGGCCCAGTACTTC. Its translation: CASSLVAGLRWAQYF.

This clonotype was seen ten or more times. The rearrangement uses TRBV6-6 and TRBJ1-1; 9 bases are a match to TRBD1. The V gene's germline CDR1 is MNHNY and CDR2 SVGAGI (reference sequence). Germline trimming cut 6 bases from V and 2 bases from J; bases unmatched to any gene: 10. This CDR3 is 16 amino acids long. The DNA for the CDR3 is TGTGCCAGCAGCCTATTCTCGACAGGGGGTAACACTGAAGCTTTCTTT. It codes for CASSLFSTGGNTEAFF.

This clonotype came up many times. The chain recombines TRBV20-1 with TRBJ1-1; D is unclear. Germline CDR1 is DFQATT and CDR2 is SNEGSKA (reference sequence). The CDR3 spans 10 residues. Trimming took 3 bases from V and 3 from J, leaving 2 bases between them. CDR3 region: CSASDTEAFF. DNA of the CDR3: TGCAGTGCTAGTGACACTGAAGCTTTCTTT.

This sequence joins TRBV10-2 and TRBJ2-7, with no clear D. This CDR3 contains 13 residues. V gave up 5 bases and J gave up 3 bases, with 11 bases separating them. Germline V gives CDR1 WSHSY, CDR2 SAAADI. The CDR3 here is CASSTGPDYEQYF. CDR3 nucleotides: TGCGCCAGCAGTACGGGTCCCGACTACGAGCAGTACTTC.

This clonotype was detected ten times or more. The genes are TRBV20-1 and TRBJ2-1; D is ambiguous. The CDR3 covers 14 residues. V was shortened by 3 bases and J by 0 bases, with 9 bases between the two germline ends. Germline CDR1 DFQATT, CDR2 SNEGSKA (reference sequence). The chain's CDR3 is CSASPPSSYNEQFF. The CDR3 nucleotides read TGCAGTGCTAGTCCGCCGAGCTCCTACAATGAGCAGTTCTTC.

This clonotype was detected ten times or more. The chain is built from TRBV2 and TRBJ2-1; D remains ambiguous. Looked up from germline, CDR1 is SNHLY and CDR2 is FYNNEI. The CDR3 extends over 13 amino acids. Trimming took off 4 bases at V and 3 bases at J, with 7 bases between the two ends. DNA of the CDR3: TGTGCCAGCAGTGTTTACCTCTACAATGAGCAGTTCTTC. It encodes CASSVYLYNEQFF.

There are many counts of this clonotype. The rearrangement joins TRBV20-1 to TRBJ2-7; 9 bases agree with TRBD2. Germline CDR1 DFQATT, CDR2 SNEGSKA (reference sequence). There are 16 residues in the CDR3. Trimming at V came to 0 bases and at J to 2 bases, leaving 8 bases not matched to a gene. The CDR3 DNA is TGCAGTGCTAGAGATATTGGTAGCGGGGGTACCTACGAGCAGTACTTC. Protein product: CSARDIGSGGTYEQYF.

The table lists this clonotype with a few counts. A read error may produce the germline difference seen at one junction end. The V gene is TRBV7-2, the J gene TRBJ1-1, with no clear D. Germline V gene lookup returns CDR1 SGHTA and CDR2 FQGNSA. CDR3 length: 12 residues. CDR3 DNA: TGTGCCAGCAGCTTAGGGAACACTGAAGTTTTCTTT. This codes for CASSLGNTEVFF.

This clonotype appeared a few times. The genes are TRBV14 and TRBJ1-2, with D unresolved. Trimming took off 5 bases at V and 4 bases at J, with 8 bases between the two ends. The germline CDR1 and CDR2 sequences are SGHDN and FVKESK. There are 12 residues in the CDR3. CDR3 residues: CASSKDGYGYTF. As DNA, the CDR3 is TGTGCCAGCAGCAAGGACGGCTATGGCTACACCTTC.

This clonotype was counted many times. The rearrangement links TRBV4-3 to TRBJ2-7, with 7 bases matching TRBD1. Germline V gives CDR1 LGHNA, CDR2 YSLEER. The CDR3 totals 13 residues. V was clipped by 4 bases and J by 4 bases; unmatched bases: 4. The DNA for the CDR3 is TGCGCCAGCAGCCGAGACAGGGCTTACGAGCAGTACTTC. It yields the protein CASSRDRAYEQYF.

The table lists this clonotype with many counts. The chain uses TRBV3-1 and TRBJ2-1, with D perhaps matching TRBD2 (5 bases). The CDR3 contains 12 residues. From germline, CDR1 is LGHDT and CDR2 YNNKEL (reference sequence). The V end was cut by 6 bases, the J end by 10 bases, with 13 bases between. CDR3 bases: TGTGCCAGCAGTAATAGGGAGTCCGAGCAGTTCTTC. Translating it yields CASSNRESEQFF.

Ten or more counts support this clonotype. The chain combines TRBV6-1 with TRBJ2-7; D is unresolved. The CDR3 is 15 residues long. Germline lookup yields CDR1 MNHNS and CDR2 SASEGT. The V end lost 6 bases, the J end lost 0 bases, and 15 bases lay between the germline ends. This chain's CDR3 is CASSAILGSSYEQYF. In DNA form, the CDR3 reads TGTGCCAGCAGCGCGATATTGGGCAGCTCCTACGAGCAGTACTTC.

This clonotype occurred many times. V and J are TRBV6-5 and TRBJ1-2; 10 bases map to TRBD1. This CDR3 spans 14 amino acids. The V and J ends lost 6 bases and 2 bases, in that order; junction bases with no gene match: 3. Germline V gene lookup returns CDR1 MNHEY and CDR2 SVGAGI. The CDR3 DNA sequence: TGTGCCAGCAGCCCGGGACAGGGGAACTATGGCTACACCTTC. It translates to CASSPGQGNYGYTF.

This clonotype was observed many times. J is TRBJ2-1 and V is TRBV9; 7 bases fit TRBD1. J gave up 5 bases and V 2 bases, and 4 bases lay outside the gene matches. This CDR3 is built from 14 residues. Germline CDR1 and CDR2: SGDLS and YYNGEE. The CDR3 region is CASSVTGQHNEQFF. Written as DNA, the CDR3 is TGTGCCAGCAGCGTGACGGGACAGCACAATGAGCAGTTCTTC.

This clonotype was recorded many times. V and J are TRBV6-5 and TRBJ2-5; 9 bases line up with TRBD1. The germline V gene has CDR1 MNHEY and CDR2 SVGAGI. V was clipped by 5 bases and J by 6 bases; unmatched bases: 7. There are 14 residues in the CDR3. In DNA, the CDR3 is TGTGCCAGCAGTGCGGGACAGGGCTGGAAGACCCAGTACTTC. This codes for CASSAGQGWKTQYF.

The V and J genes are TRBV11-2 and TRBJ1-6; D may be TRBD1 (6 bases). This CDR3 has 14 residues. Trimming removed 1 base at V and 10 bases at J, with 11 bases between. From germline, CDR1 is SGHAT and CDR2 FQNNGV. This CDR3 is CASSLGGGQSPLHF. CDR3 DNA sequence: TGTGCCAGCAGCTTAGGTGGGGGCCAATCACCCCTCCACTTT.

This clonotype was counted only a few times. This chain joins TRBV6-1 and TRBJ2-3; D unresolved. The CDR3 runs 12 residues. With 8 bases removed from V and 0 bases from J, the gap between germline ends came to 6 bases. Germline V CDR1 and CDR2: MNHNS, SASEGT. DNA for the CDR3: TGTGCCAGCGCTAAAAGCACAGATACGCAGTATTTT. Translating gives CASAKSTDTQYF.

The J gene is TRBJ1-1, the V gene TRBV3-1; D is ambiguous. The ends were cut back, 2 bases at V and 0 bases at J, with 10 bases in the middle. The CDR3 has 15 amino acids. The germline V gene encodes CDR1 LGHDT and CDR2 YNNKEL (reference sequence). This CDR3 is CASSQRTLMNTEAFF. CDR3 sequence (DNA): TGTGCCAGCAGCCAAAGGACCCTCATGAACACTGAAGCTTTCTTT.